These T cell receptor beta chains were read from a single sample in a study of T-cell reconstitution after alpha-beta-depleted transplantation in children. TCRdb re-called the PCR reads through MiXCR, storing one row per CDR3 protein. Of roughly 500,000 distinct CDR3 sequences listed, 32% are singletons. The sequencing here drew on PBMCs from the stem cell graft donor, taken from the stem cell graft. These receptors originate from a human donor who donated a stem cell graft to a child with aplastic anemia. Each CDR3 is given with its conserved first and last residue. A D gene is named only where the DNA matches it firmly. Size is omitted from some rows. Given values are once, few, many or a class for expanded clones.

v_gene	abundance	j_gene	d_gene	CDR3nt	CDR3aa
TRBV28	once	TRBJ2-1	-	TGTGCCAGCAGCCCCCACAGGACAGTAAACAATGAGCAGTTCTTC	CASSPHRTVNNEQFF
TRBV2	few	TRBJ2-3	-	TGTGCCAGCAGCGAAGAAACAGATACGCAGTATTTT	CASSEETDTQYF
TRBV10-3	few	TRBJ2-1	TRBD2	TGTGCCATCAGTGAGTCGAATCAAATCGGGACTAGCGGCTACAATGAGCAGTTCTTC	CAISESNQIGTSGYNEQFF
TRBV10-3	few	TRBJ1-2	-	TGTGCCATCAGTGAGTCGGGACTCGGAGGTTATGGCTACACCTTC	CAISESGLGGYGYTF
TRBV29-1	few	TRBJ2-1	-	TGCAGCGCCCATAGAAGGTACGAGCAGTTCTTC	CSAHRRYEQFF
TRBV20-1	few	TRBJ2-1	TRBD2	TGCAGTGCTAGAGTCGGAGCGGGAGGGCTTTACAATGAGCAGTTCTTC	CSARVGAGGLYNEQFF
TRBV4-2	few	TRBJ2-1	-	TGTGCCAGCAGCCAAGATACGGGAACCTACAATGAGCAGTTCTTC	CASSQDTGTYNEQFF
TRBV6-5	-	TRBJ2-7	TRBD1	TGTGCCAGCAGTTCCCTAGGGGGCGGCTACGAGCAGTACTTC	CASSSLGGGYEQYF
TRBV6-4	few	TRBJ2-3	TRBD2	TGTGCCAGCAGTGACTCGACCCTAGCGGGTGGGTCAGATACGCAGTATTTT	CASSDSTLAGGSDTQYF
TRBV7-8	-	TRBJ2-2	TRBD2	TGTGCCAGCAGACTAGCGGGAGTTGGCGGGGAGCTGTTTTTT	CASRLAGVGGELFF
TRBV5-6	few	TRBJ1-1	TRBD1	TGTGCCAGCAGCCCGGACAGGCGGAACACTGAAGCTTTCTTT	CASSPDRRNTEAFF
TRBV12-3/TRBV12-4	-	TRBJ2-7	TRBD1	TGTGCCAGCAGTTTAATTCCGGGACAGGACTACGAGCAGTACTTC	CASSLIPGQDYEQYF
TRBV9	-	TRBJ2-4	TRBD1	TGTGCCAGCAGCGACGGACAGGGGGTCAAAAACATTCAGTACTTC	CASSDGQGVKNIQYF
TRBV7-9	few	TRBJ1-1	TRBD1	TGTGCCAGCAGCTACAGGACAGGGCCAATGAACACTGAAGCTTTCTTT	CASSYRTGPMNTEAFF
TRBV6-2/TRBV6-3	-	TRBJ2-5	-	TGTGCCAGCAGCCACGGCGGGGACCAGTACTTC	CASSHGGDQYF
TRBV7-2	few	TRBJ2-7	-	TGTGCCAGCAGCTGGGACGGACCCTACGAGCAGTACTTC	CASSWDGPYEQYF
TRBV11-3	-	TRBJ2-2	-	TGTGCCAGCAGCCCAGACGCCGGGGAGCTGTTTTTT	CASSPDAGELFF
TRBV12-3/TRBV12-4	few	TRBJ1-5	-	TGTGCCAGCAGTTTAGCCGCTGGGAATCAGCCCCAGCATTTT	CASSLAAGNQPQHF
TRBV29-1	few	TRBJ2-7	-	TGCAGCGTCACAGGGTCCTACGAGCAGTACTTC	CSVTGSYEQYF
TRBV5-1	few	TRBJ2-1	-	TGCGCCAGCAGCTTGAGGGCCGTGGGTCCTAATAATGAGCAGTTCTTC	CASSLRAVGPNNEQFF
TRBV4-3	-	TRBJ2-5	TRBD1	TGCGCCAGCAGCCAAGCATGGCCCCGGGACAGCACTGAAGAGACCCAGTACTTC	CASSQAWPRDSTEETQYF
TRBV30	few	TRBJ1-2	-	TGTGCCCGGTCCCTCCTCGGCTTCGCAGTGAGTGGCTACACCTTC	CARSLLGFAVSGYTF
TRBV29-1	-	TRBJ2-1	TRBD2	TGCAGCGTCGAGCCCGGGACTAGCGGGAGGATCTTC	CSVEPGTSGRIF
TRBV19	-	TRBJ1-1	-	TGTGCCAGTACCCCCGGGCCGGTGATCACTGAAGCTTTCTTT	CASTPGPVITEAFF
TRBV7-8	few	TRBJ2-3	-	TGTGCCAGCAGCGCCGCGACTAGAGGCACAGATACGCAGTATTTT	CASSAATRGTDTQYF
TRBV20-1	-	TRBJ2-4	-	TGCAGTGCTGGAGACATTCGCTTACTAGCCAAAAACATTCAGTACTTC	CSAGDIRLLAKNIQYF
TRBV5-1	few	TRBJ2-3	TRBD2	TGCGCCAGCAGCTTGGGGACTAGCGGGAGTCCTAGCACAGATACGCAGTATTTT	CASSLGTSGSPSTDTQYF
TRBV5-6	-	TRBJ2-7	-	TGTGCCAGCAGCTTGAGGGGGAACCTTTACGAGCAGTACTTC	CASSLRGNLYEQYF
TRBV29-1	-	TRBJ1-2	-	TGCAGCGTTGAAAGGGGGGGATCATTTTACTATGGCTACACCTTC	CSVERGGSFYYGYTF
TRBV11-3	-	TRBJ2-1	TRBD2	TGTGCCAGCAGCTTAACTAGCGGGAGGCACAATGAGCAGTTCTTC	CASSLTSGRHNEQFF
TRBV12-3/TRBV12-4	-	TRBJ1-1	-	TGTGCCAGCAGTTTAGATCGGGGAGGGACTGAAGCTTTCTTT	CASSLDRGGTEAFF
TRBV5-1	-	TRBJ2-3	-	TGCGCCAGCAGAGCTGGAGATACGCAGTATTTT	CASRAGDTQYF
TRBV20-1	few	TRBJ2-2	TRBD2	TGCAGTGCTCGTATTCCTTCGCGGACTAGCGGGACCGGGGAGCTGTTTTTT	CSARIPSRTSGTGELFF
TRBV5-1	-	TRBJ1-5	-	TGCGCCAGCAGGCCCGGGACCACCAACCAGCCCCAGCATTTT	CASRPGTTNQPQHF
TRBV28	-	TRBJ2-1	-	TGTGCCAGCAGTTTGATTCCGGGGGACTACAATGAGCAGTTCTTC	CASSLIPGDYNEQFF
TRBV2	once	TRBJ2-5	-	TGTGCCAGCAGTGATACTGAGGCACTACAAGAGACCCAGTACTTC	CASSDTEALQETQYF
TRBV20-1	few	TRBJ1-5	TRBD1	TGCAGTGCTAGAGATCAACTCCGGGACAGGGTAACGGGCAATCAGCCCCAGCATTTT	CSARDQLRDRVTGNQPQHF
TRBV6-2/TRBV6-3	-	TRBJ1-4	-	TGTGCCAGCAGCCCTCCGACGGACCTATTTGAAAAACTGTTTTTT	CASSPPTDLFEKLFF
TRBV27	-	TRBJ1-1	TRBD1	TGTGCCAGCAGTTTATGGGGGGGACAGGGGAGAACTGAAGCTTTCTTT	CASSLWGGQGRTEAFF
TRBV20-1	-	TRBJ2-1	-	TGCAGTGCTTTAGGCCTGGCCTTTTTCGTACAGAATGAGCAGTTCTTC	CSALGLAFFVQNEQFF
TRBV7-2	-	TRBJ1-5	-	TGTGCCAGCAGCTCCGGTGCAGGGTTCAATCAGCCCCAGCATTTT	CASSSGAGFNQPQHF
TRBV5-4	-	TRBJ2-1	TRBD2	TGTGCCAGCAGCTTGGAGGCGGGACTATACAATGAGCAGTTCTTC	CASSLEAGLYNEQFF
TRBV12-3/TRBV12-4	-	TRBJ1-2	-	TGTGCCAGCCGACCCGGGGGGCGGAACGGCTACACCTTC	CASRPGGRNGYTF
TRBV7-2	few	TRBJ1-2	-	TGTGCCAGCAGCTCTAACTACCTTGGCTCGGCGGCCTGGGGCTACACCTTC	CASSSNYLGSAAWGYTF
TRBV24-1	-	TRBJ1-5	-	TGTGCCACCAGCGTCAGTAGCAATCAGCCCCAGCATTTT	CATSVSSNQPQHF
TRBV5-1	-	TRBJ2-2	-	TGCGCCAGCAGTGGGTACGCGAACACCGGGGAGCTGTTTTTT	CASSGYANTGELFF
TRBV7-8	-	TRBJ2-2	TRBD2	TGTGCCAGCAGCCGACCCGCTAGCGGGAGTCCGACCGGGGAGCTGTTTTTT	CASSRPASGSPTGELFF
TRBV7-2	few	TRBJ2-1	-	TGTGCCAGCAGCTTAGGTCTGACTGAGCAGTTCTTC	CASSLGLTEQFF
TRBV4-3	-	TRBJ2-1	TRBD2	TGCGCCAGCAGCCAAGATTCTAGCGGAAGAGGTGAGCAGTTCTTC	CASSQDSSGRGEQFF
TRBV12-3/TRBV12-4	-	TRBJ1-4	-	TGTGCCAGCAGCGAAGGGGGGTTCGGAGCAACTAATGAAAAACTGTTTTTT	CASSEGGFGATNEKLFF
TRBV12-3/TRBV12-4	-	TRBJ2-3	TRBD2	TGTGCCAGCAGTCCCGGGACTAGCGAGAATTTT	CASSPGTSENF
TRBV7-2	-	TRBJ2-7	-	TGTGCCAGCACCCGAGGGGTTGGCTACGAGCAGTACTTC	CASTRGVGYEQYF
TRBV6-2/TRBV6-3	-	TRBJ1-1	-	TGTGCCAGCAGTTACGGGGGGCTGAACACTGAAGCTTTCTTT	CASSYGGLNTEAFF
TRBV6-4	few	TRBJ2-2	TRBD2	TGTGCCAGCGTCGGAATAGTTTACGCTAGCGGGAACCCGAACACCGGGGAGCTGTTTTTT	CASVGIVYASGNPNTGELFF
TRBV20-1	few	TRBJ2-7	TRBD2	TGCAGTGCTAGAGTTATCCAGCGGGACTACTACGAGCAGTACTTC	CSARVIQRDYYEQYF
TRBV5-1	-	TRBJ2-2	TRBD2	TGCGCCAGCAGCTTCGGTAGCGGGAGAGTCGGGGAGCTGTTTTTT	CASSFGSGRVGELFF
TRBV5-1	-	TRBJ1-5	-	TGCGCCAGCAGCTTGGAACCGGGGGCGGGCAATCAGCCCCAGCATTTT	CASSLEPGAGNQPQHF